This T cell receptor (beta chain) was captured in a study of CD8+CD57+ T cells in acquired aplastic anemia. All patients picked for sequencing had shown, by flow cytometry, an expansion of CD8+CD57+ cells. All patients had severe acquired aplastic anemia. CDR1 and CDR2 (germline): SGHDN, FVKESK. This CDR3 comprises 16 residues. V shed 2 bases, J shed 7 bases, and the junction held 9 bases outside the gene matches. CDR3 and TCR beta VDJ profiling relied on a genomic DNA template. TCRdb fed the reads into MiXCR, producing one record per CDR3 protein. The sample contains 150,000 to 200,000 distinct CDR3 sequences, roughly 48% of which appear only once.

Sequencing was done on a sample of sorted CD4+, CD8+, or CD8+CD57+ T cells (not recorded which) from PBMCs. The source of this sequence is a human donor with aplastic anemia. This chain connects TRBV14 to TRBJ2-2; 8 bases align to TRBD2. CDR3 in amino acids: CASSQPPGRAVGELFF. The CDR3 DNA reads as TGTGCCAGCAGCCAACCCCCCGGGAGGGCCGTCGGGGAGCTGTTTTTT.